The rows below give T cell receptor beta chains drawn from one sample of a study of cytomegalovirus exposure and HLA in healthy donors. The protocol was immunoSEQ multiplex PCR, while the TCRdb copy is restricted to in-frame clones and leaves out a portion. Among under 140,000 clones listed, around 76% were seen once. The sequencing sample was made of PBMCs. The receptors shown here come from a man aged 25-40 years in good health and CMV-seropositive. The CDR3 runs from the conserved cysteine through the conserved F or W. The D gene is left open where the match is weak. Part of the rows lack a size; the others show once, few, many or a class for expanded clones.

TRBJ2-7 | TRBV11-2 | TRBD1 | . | TGTGCCAGCAGCGAGGGACAGGGGTTATCGTACGAGCAGTACTTC | CASSEGQGLSYEQYF
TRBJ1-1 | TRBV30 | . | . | TGTGCCTGGACTGCCAGGGGAGTCACTGAAGCTTTCTTT | CAWTARGVTEAFF
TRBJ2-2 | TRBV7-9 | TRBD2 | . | TGTGCCAGCACCCGGACTAGCAGCGCCGGGGAGCTGTTTTTT | CASTRTSSAGELFF
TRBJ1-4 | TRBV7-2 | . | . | TGTGCCAGCAGCTCTCGGCCACAGGGTCGGGAAAAACTGTTTTTT | CASSSRPQGREKLFF
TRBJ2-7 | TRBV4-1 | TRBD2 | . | TGCGCCAGCAGCCAAGAGGGGTACGGGAGGGTTTCCAACGAGCAGTACTTC | CASSQEGYGRVSNEQYF
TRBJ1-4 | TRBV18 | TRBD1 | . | TGTGCCAGCTCCGGGACAGTAAGGGAAAAACTGTTTTTT | CASSGTVREKLFF
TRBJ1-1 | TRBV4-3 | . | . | TGCGCCAGCAGCCCCTCCAGGGGCGGGAGGACTGAAGCTTTCTTT | CASSPSRGGRTEAFF
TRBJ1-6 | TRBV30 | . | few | TGTGCCTGGAGTGTAACAGCCTACTATTCACCCCTCCACTTT | CAWSVTAYYSPLHF
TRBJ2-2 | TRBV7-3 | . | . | TGTGCCAGCAGCTTAGGTCCCCGGGGCACCGGGGAGCTGTTTTTT | CASSLGPRGTGELFF
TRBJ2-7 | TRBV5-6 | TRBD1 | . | TGTGCCAGCAGCTCACAGGGGTGGCAGTCCTACGAGCAGTACTTC | CASSSQGWQSYEQYF
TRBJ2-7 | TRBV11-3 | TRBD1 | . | TGTGCCAGCAGCTTGGGGCCGGGACAGGGCTACGAGCAGTACTTC | CASSLGPGQGYEQYF
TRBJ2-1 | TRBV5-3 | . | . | TGTGCCAGAAAGAGAGGGGGCAATGAGCAGTTCTTC | CARKRGGNEQFF
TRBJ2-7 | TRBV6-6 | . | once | TGTGCCATCAGCTTTCGTCAGGACTCCCCTACCTACGAGCAGTACTTC | CAISFRQDSPTYEQYF
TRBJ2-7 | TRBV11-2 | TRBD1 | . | TGTGCCAGCAGTCCGGACAGGGGATACGAGCAGTACTTC | CASSPDRGYEQYF
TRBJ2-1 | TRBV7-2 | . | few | TGTGCCAGCAGCTCGTGGGCTTTAACACCGCAGTTCTTC | CASSSWALTPQFF
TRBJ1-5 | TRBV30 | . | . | TGTGCCTGGAGTTCACAGGGAGATCAGCCCCAGCATTTT | CAWSSQGDQPQHF
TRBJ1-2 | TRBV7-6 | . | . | TGTGCCAGCAGCTTCGGCGGAAACTATGGCTACACCTTC | CASSFGGNYGYTF
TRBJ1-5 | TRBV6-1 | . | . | TGTGCCAGCAGTGAAGCGGGGCCCAATCAGCCCCAGCATTTT | CASSEAGPNQPQHF
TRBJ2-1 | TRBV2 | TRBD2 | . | TGTGCCAGCAGTGCTATGCTAGCGGGGGCGAATGAGCAGTTCTTC | CASSAMLAGANEQFF
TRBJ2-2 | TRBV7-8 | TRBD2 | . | TGTGCCAGCAGCTCCGTAGCGGGGGGGAACACCGGGGAGCTGTTTTTT | CASSSVAGGNTGELFF
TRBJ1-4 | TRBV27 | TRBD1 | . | TGTGCCAGCAGAGGGGACAGGGTTAATGAAAAACTGTTTTTT | CASRGDRVNEKLFF
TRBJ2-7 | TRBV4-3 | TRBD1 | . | TGCGCCAGCAGCCAAGTCTTACAGGGGGCATCGAGCGAGCAGTACTTC | CASSQVLQGASSEQYF
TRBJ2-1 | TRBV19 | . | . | TGTGCCAGTAGCCGGGACTGGCGGGACAATGAGCAGTTCTTC | CASSRDWRDNEQFF
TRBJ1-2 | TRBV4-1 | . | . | TGCGCCAGCAGCCATGGAGGGTCTTCCTATGGCTACACCTTC | CASSHGGSSYGYTF
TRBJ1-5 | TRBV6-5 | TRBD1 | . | TGTGCCAGCAAGGCCGGGACAGGGGGCGGTCAGCCCCAGCATTTT | CASKAGTGGGQPQHF
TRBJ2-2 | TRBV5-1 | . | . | TGCGCCAGCAGCTCCACATACACCGGGGAGCTGTTTTTT | CASSSTYTGELFF
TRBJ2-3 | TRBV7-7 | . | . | TGTGCTAGCAGCTTAGCGGAGGCAGATACGCAGTATTTT | CASSLAEADTQYF
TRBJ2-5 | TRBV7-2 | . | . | TGTGCCAGCAGCCCGGGTCCACGAGAGGCCCAGTACTTC | CASSPGPREAQYF
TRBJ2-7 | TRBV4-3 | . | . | TGCGCCAGCAGCCAGGGCTTGGCGCGTGGCTACGAGCAGTACTTC | CASSQGLARGYEQYF
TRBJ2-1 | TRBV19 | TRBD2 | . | TGTGCCAGTACCAGCGGGGCCTACAATGAGCAGTTCTTC | CASTSGAYNEQFF
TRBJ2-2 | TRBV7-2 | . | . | TGTGCCAGCAGCGCCCGACAGAGGATGAACACCGGGGAGCTGTTTTTT | CASSARQRMNTGELFF
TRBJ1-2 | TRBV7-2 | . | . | TGTGCCAGCAGCTTGGACCAGGGCAGGGGCTACACCTTC | CASSLDQGRGYTF
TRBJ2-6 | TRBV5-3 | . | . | TGTGCCAGAAGCTTGGCCAACGGGATTGGGTCTGGGGCCAACGTCCTGACTTTC | CARSLANGIGSGANVLTF
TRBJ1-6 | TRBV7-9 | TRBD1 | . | TGTGCCAGCCAGAACGGACAGGGCCATTCACCCCTCCACTTT | CASQNGQGHSPLHF
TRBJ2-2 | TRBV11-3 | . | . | TGTGCCAGCAGCCCGGTCAGAGGCCCGAACACCGGGGAGCTGTTTTTT | CASSPVRGPNTGELFF
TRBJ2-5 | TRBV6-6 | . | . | TGTGCCAGCATATCGGGTGGGACCCAGTACTTC | CASISGGTQYF
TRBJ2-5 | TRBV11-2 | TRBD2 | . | TGTGCCAGCAGCAGGGGACTAGCGCCGTACCAAGAGACCCAGTACTTC | CASSRGLAPYQETQYF
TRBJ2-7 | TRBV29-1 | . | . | TGCAGCGTTGAGCGAAACGGCGAGCAGTACTTC | CSVERNGEQYF
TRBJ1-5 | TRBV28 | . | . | TGTGCCAGCAGTTCCCCGAACCTAAGCAATCAGCCCCAGCATTTT | CASSSPNLSNQPQHF
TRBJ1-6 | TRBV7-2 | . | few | TGTGCCAGCAGCCAAACCAGTATTTTTTCACCCCTCCACTTT | CASSQTSIFSPLHF
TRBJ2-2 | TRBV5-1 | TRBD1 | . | TGCGCCAGCAGCTTTACGACAGGGGACACCGGGGAGCTGTTTTTT | CASSFTTGDTGELFF
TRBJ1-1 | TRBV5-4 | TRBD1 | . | TGTGCCAGCAGCTTGGGTGCAAGGACAGGCAACACTGAAGCTTTCTTT | CASSLGARTGNTEAFF
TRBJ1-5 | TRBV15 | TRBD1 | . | TGTGCCACCAGCAGAGGACAGGGGAGCAATCAGCCCCAGCATTTT | CATSRGQGSNQPQHF
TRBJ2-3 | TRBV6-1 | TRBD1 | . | TGTGCCAGCAGTGAACAAGGGACAGTCCGTGATACGCAGTATTTT | CASSEQGTVRDTQYF
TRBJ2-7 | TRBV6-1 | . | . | TGTGCCAGCAGTAACAGGGTCGAGGGGGGGGAGCAGTACTTC | CASSNRVEGGEQYF
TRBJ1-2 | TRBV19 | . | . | TGTGCCAGTAGTACCGCGGACAGAGGCTATGGCTACACCTTC | CASSTADRGYGYTF
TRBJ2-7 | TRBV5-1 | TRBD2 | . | TGCGCCAGCAGCTTGGCGGGGGGGCGAAAATTAAGGGACGAGCAGTACTTC | CASSLAGGRKLRDEQYF